The present T cell receptor beta chain was sequenced within a study of T cells after yellow fever vaccination. J was trimmed by 8 bases and V by 4 bases; bases with no gene match: 7. This CDR3 spans 15 amino acids. The V gene's germline CDR1 is WNHNN and CDR2 SYGVQD (reference sequence). This clonotype showed up many times. One entry per CDR3 protein results from TCRdb running MiXCR on the 5' RACE reads. This sample has more than 80,000 distinct CDR3 sequences, with approximately 6.3% found just once. The sample consisted of CD8+ T cells sorted from PBMCs, taken 10 days after the yellow fever booster vaccination. The clonotype was recovered from a man aged 18 to 35 who received the YFV17D yellow fever vaccine. The chain employs TRBV10-1 and TRBJ2-3; 12 bases are shared with TRBD1. The CDR3 DNA is TGCGCCAGCAGTGCCGGGACAGGGGGCTGGGGTACGCAGTATTTT. Its translation: CASSAGTGGWGTQYF.